This T cell receptor beta chain was sequenced for a study of T cells in Graves' hyperthyroidism and ophthalmopathy. Study observations and caveats: Appearing also in blood were most of the thyroid clonotypes expanded above 0.001.

This CDR3 is built from 12 residues. Germline loops: CDR1 DFQATT, CDR2 SNEGSKA (reference sequence). RNA transcripts provided the source from which TCR beta CDR3 regions were amplified. Using the HTBI primer set, a first-round RT-PCR was run on the TCR CDR3. Each CDR3 protein is one row after TCRdb ran MiXCR on the multiplex PCR reads. This sample has under 400,000 distinct CDR3 sequences, with around 16% found just once. The sample holds one count of this clonotype. Its cognate antigen is unknown. A much larger clone differs by one base, so this may be a read error. This clonotype originated in a young man with Graves' hyperthyroidism. Sequencing used blood. V usage is TRBV20-1 and J usage is TRBJ2-4; D not resolved. CDR3 sequence reads: CSASTDRNMQYF. As DNA, the CDR3 is TGCAGTGCCTCGACGGACCGAAACATGCAGTACTTC.